The T cell receptor beta chain under discussion was sequenced for a study of tumour-infiltrating T cells in Burkitt lymphoma. Study-level information: Repertoire clonality predicted overall and progression-free survival.

Profiled with immunoSEQ multiplex PCR; TCRdb holds only in-frame clones, not every one. The table records 5,500 to 7,500 clones, around a tenth of them present only once. Germline V gene data show CDR1 as MGHDK and CDR2 as SYGVNS. V shed 2 bases and J shed 5 bases, with 10 bases lying between them. The CDR3 is 14 residues long. There are a few counts of this clone. The chain carries TRBV25-1 and TRBJ1-5, with unresolved D. This clonotype was sampled from a human donor with diffuse large B-cell lymphoma. Sequencing used tumor tissue. In DNA, the CDR3 is TGTGCCAGCAGTGAACGGACTGTCGATCAGCCCCAGCATTTT. This translates into CASSERTVDQPQHF.